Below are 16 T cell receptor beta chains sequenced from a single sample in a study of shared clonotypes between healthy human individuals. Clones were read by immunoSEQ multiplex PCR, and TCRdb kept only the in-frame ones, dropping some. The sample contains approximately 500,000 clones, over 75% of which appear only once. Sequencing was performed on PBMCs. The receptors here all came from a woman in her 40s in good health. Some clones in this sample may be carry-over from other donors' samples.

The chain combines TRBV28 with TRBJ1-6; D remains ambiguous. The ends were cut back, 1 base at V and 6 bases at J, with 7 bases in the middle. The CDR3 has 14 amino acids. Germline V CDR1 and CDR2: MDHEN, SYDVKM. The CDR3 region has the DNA TGTGCCAGCAGTTTATATCCAGCTAATTCACCCCTCCACTTT. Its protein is CASSLYPANSPLHF.

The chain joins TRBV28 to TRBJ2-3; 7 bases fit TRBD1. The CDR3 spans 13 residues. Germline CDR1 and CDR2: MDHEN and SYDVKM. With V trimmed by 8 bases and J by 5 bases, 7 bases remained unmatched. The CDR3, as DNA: TGTGCCAGCGAAAAGCAGGGGGTAGATACGCAGTATTTT. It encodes CASEKQGVDTQYF.

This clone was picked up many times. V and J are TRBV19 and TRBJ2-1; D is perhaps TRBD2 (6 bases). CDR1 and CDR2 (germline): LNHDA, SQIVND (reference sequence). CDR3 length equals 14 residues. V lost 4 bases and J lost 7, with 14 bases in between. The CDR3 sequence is CASSTPGLPNEQFF. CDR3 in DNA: TGTGCCAGTAGTACCCCGGGACTTCCTAATGAGCAGTTCTTC. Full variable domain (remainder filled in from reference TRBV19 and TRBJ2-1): DGGITQSPKYLFRKEGQNVTLSCEQNLNHDAMYWYRQDPGQGLRLIYYSQIVNDFQKGDIAEGYSVSREKKESFPLTVTSAQKNPTAFYLCASSTPGLPNEQFFGPGTRLTVL.

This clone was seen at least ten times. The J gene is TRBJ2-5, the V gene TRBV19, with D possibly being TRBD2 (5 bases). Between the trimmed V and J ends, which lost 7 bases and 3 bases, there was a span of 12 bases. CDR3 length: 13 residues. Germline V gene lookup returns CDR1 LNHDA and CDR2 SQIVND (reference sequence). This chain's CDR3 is CASKRPEEETQYF. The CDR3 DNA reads TGTGCCAGTAAGCGACCGGAGGAAGAGACCCAGTACTTC.

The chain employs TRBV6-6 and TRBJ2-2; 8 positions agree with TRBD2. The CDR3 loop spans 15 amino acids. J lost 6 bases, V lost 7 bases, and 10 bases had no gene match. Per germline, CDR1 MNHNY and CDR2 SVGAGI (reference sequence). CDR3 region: CASIPSGRQAGELFF. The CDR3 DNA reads TGTGCCAGCATTCCAAGCGGGAGACAGGCCGGGGAGCTGTTTTTT.

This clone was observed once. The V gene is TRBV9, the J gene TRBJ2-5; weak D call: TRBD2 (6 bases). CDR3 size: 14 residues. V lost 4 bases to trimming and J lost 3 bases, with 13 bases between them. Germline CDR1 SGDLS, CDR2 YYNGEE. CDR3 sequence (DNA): TGTGCCAGCAGCACCGGGGCGGGAAAAGAGACCCAGTACTTC. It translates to CASSTGAGKETQYF. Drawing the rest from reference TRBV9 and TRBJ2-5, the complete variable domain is DSGVTQTPKHLITATGQRVTLRCSPRSGDLSVYWYQQSLDQGLQFLIQYYNGEERAKGNILERFSAQQFPDLHSELNLSSLELGDSALYFCASSTGAGKETQYFGPGTRLLVL.

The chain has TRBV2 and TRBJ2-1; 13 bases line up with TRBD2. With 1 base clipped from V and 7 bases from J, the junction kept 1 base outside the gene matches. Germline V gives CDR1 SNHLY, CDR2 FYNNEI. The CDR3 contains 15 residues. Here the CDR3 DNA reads TGTGCCAGCAGTGAAGGACTAGCGGGAGGTAATGAGCAGTTCTTC. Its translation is CASSEGLAGGNEQFF.

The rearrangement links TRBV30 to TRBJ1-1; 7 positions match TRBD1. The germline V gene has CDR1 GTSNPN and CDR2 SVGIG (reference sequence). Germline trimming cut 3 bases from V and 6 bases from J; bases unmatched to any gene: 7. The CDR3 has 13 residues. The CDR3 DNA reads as TGTGCCTGGAGCGACAGGGCCCACGCTGAAGCTTTCTTT. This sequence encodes CAWSDRAHAEAFF.

Here the CDR3 DNA reads TGTGCCAGCAGCTTGGGTTCAGGTTACTATGGCTACACCTTC. Its protein product is CASSLGSGYYGYTF. The chain is built from TRBV5-6 and TRBJ1-2, with unresolved D. The CDR3 has 14 amino acids. Looked up from germline, CDR1 is SGHDT and CDR2 is YYEEEE. V lost 0 bases to trimming and J lost 3 bases, with 9 bases between them. Full variable domain (rest looked up from reference TRBV5-6 and TRBJ1-2): DAGVTQSPTHLIKTRGQQVTLRCSPKSGHDTVSWYQQALGQGPQFIFQYYEEEERQRGNFPDRFSGHQFPNYSSELNVNALLLGDSALYLCASSLGSGYYGYTFGSGTRLTVV.

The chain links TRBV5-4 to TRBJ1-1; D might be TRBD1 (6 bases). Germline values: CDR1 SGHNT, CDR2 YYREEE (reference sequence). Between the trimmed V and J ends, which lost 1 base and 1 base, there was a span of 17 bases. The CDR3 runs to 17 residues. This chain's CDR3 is CASSLNRAAAGNTEAFF. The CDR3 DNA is TGTGCCAGCAGCTTGAACAGGGCGGCGGCGGGGAACACTGAAGCTTTCTTT.

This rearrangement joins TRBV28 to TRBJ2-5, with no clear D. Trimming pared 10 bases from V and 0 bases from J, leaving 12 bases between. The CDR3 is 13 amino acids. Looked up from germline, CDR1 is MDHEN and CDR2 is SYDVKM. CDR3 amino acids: CAIQDGYQETQYF. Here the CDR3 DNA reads TGTGCCATCCAAGACGGGTACCAAGAGACCCAGTACTTC.

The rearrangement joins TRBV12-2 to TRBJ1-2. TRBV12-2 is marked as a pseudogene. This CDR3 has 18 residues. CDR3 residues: CASRFLFPQRDGHYGYTF. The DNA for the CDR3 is TGTGCAAGTCGCTTCCTCTTTCCCCAGAGGGACGGACACTATGGCTACACCTTC.

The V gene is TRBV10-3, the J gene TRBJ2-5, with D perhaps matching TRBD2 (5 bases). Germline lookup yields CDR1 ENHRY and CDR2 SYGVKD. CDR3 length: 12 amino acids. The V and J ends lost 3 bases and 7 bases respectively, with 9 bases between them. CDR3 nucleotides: TGTGCCATCAGTGATGGTGAGGGGACCCAGTACTTC. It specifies CAISDGEGTQYF.

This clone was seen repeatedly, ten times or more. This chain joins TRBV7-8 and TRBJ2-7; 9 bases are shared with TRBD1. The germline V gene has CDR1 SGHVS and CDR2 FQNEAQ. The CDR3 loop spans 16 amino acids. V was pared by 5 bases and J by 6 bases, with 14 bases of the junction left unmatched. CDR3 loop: CASSHPPGTGTAEQYF. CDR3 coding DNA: TGTGCCAGCAGCCACCCTCCCGGGACAGGGACCGCCGAGCAGTACTTC.

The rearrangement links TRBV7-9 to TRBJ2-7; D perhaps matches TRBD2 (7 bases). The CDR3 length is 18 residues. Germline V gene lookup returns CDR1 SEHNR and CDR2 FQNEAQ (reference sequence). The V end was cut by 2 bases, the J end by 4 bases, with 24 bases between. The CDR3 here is CASSLSPLRGRASYEQYF. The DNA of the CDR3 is TGTGCCAGCAGCTTATCTCCCTTAAGGGGGAGGGCCTCTTACGAGCAGTACTTC.

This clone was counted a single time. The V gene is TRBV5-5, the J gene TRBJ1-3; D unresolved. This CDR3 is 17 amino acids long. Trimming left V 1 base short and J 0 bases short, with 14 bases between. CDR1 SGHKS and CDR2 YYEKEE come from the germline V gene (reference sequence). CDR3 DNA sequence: TGTGCCAGCAGCTTGATCCCCCAGGTAAACTCTGGAAACACCATATATTTT. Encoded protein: CASSLIPQVNSGNTIYF.